This entry is about one T cell receptor beta chain. The specificity of this receptor is unknown. The sample holds no much larger clone one base away, and base qualities are not on file. The library relied on the immunoSEQ multiplex PCR assay. RNA was extracted from all samples and reverse transcribed into cDNA, which served as template for TCR sequencing. First-strand cDNA was synthesized using SuperScript III with a 2:1 mix of oligo-dT and random hexamers. A synthetic immune receptor repertoire was used to gauge amplification bias, and whatever bias remained was removed computationally. Processing in the source paper ran as follows. Raw reads were preprocessed for error removal, and CDR3 was defined according to IMGT conventions as running from the conserved cysteine to phenylalanine. Clonality was calculated as 1 minus Shannon entropy normalized by log2 of the number of productive unique TCRs. Scalp TCRbeta sequences were cross-referenced with sorted blood CD4 and CD8 repertoires so that the CD4 or CD8 identity of scalp clones could be inferred. This is the immuneACCESS table as TCRdb keeps it, with only in-frame sequences that have V and J called. A part of the clones is gone; compared with another copy, unresolved V genes explain less than half, and the rest is unexplained. V, J and clone size are those of that table, while D and trimming were read from the DNA. A total of around 210,000 clones appear in this sample, 56% of them only once. Nearly 5% of the sample is held by the ten biggest clonotypes.

PBMCs were separated by density centrifugation and stained for CD3, CD4 and CD8, after which CD4+ and CD8+ T cells were sorted on a FACSAria. Scalp biopsies and blood samples were obtained from unaffected controls. The data stem from a study of CD8+ T cells in alopecia areata (dated by TCRdb to between 2017 and 2018). Regarding the complete study: The study used high-throughput TCRbeta sequencing to examine T cell clonal expansion in alopecia areata, in both the C3H/HeJ mouse model and human patients. In humans, TCRbeta sequencing was performed on scalp tissue and on sorted CD4+ and CD8+ peripheral blood T cells from healthy controls and from patients with patchy or totalis/universalis alopecia areata. Clonality in the scalp was compared among normal scalp (n=4), patchy alopecia areata scalp (n=8), and alopecia totalis/universalis scalp (n=8). The RNA source kit depended on sample type: the PAXgene miRNA kit for fixed scalp, the miRNeasy kit for PBMCs, and the RNeasy kit for mouse skin. TCRbeta CDR3 regions were amplified by immunoSEQ multiplex PCR using 35 Vbeta forward and 13 Jbeta reverse primers. Paper-wide results and their limitations: Shared TCR sequences between patients were less evident than in mice, which may be partly attributable to HLA diversity in the patient population. Higher clonality and more expanded CD8+ clones were observed in lesional scalp than in normal scalp, particularly in alopecia totalis/universalis, a finding suggestive of antigenic drive. Resident alphabeta T cells in normal human skin are also sequenced, complicating scalp TCR repertoire analysis, unlike mouse skin dominated by gammadelta T cells.

The germline V gene (reference sequence) gives CDR1 as SGHNT and CDR2 as YYREEE. CDR3 length: 15 amino acids, cysteine to phenylalanine. This entry keeps only the CDR3 DNA: 45 bases, framed from base 1. V is reduced by 4 bases and J by 4 bases, leaving a spacing of 17 bases between them. The specimen sequenced was CD8+ T cells sorted from blood. Here the chain combines TRBV5-4 and TRBJ1-2; the D gene cannot be named for sure. This receptor was obtained from a human donor in good health. The CDR3 reads CASSAPRVPPYGYTF. The sequence in DNA is TGTGCCAGCAGCGCCCCCCGGGTCCCCCCCTATGGCTACACCTTC.